The 6 T cell receptor beta chains listed next were all sequenced from one sample in a study of blood T cell repertoires in COVID-19 (dated by TCRdb to about 2020). Library construction relied on the immunoSEQ multiplex PCR assay. TCRdb's version of the immuneACCESS table is confined to in-frame rearrangements and falls short of the full clone set. An unresolved V gene accounts for under half of the shortfall where checked; the remainder is of unknown origin. Recorded for this sample are tens of thousands of clones; more than 75% of them occurred a single time. The ten largest clones represent 5.5% to 7.5% of the sample. Sequences were obtained from peripheral blood. The receptors shown here come from a woman between 55 and 75 years old with acute or convalescent COVID-19.

The CDR3 is CASSQRAGGTDTQYF. As DNA, the CDR3 is TGTGCCAGCAGCCAAAGAGCGGGAGGCACAGATACGCAGTATTTT. The chain combines TRBV5-4 with TRBJ2-3; 8 positions agree with TRBD2. The CDR3 contains 15 residues. J was trimmed by 1 base and V by 4 bases; bases with no gene match: 5. Per germline, CDR1 SGHNT and CDR2 YYREEE (reference sequence).

In this sample, this clone turned up once. The genes are TRBV24-1 and TRBJ2-1; perhaps TRBD2 as D (5 bases). The germline V gene encodes CDR1 KGHDR and CDR2 SFDVKD. The length of the CDR3 is 15 residues. V lost 3 bases to trimming and J lost 5 bases, with 13 bases between them. The CDR3 DNA sequence: TGTGCCACCAGTGATATGGGTAGCGCAAACAATGAGCAGTTCTTC. This translates into CATSDMGSANNEQFF.

This chain joins TRBV5-1 and TRBJ1-2; 9 bases map to TRBD1. With 5 bases clipped from V and 4 bases from J, the junction kept 12 bases outside the gene matches. This CDR3 has 16 residues. The germline V gene has CDR1 SGHRS and CDR2 YFSETQ. The CDR3 loop is CASRLGQGVLTYGYTF. CDR3 coding DNA: TGCGCCAGCAGGCTGGGACAGGGAGTTCTCACCTATGGCTACACCTTC. Combining the CDR3 with reference TRBV5-1 and TRBJ1-2 gives the whole variable domain KAGVTQTPRYLIKTRGQQVTLSCSPISGHRSVSWYQQTPGQGLQFLFEYFSETQRNKGNFPGRFSGRQFSNSRSEMNVSTLELGDSALYLCASRLGQGVLTYGYTFGSGTRLTVV.

The genes are TRBV29-1 and TRBJ2-7; 10 bases align to TRBD2. This CDR3 spans 14 amino acids. Germline values: CDR1 SQVTM, CDR2 ANQGSEA. V was clipped by 4 bases and J by 4 bases; unmatched bases: 7. CDR3 in amino acids: CSVVASGGRYEQYF. CDR3 sequence (DNA): TGCAGCGTTGTAGCTAGCGGGGGTCGTTACGAGCAGTACTTC.

This sequence joins TRBV11-2 and TRBJ1-6; D unresolved. The CDR3 sequence is 13 residues long. Trimming removed 9 bases from V and 10 bases from J, with 16 bases in between. In germline, CDR1 is SGHAT, CDR2 FQNNGV. The CDR3 nucleotides are TGTGCCAGTGGAGGAGAGGGAGACTCACCCCTCCACTTT. Protein: CASGGEGDSPLHF.

This clone was found a few times. This chain uses TRBV7-3 with TRBJ2-1; TRBD2 aligns across 14 bases. Germline assignment: CDR1 SGHTA and CDR2 FQGTGA. Germline trimming cut 4 bases from V and 9 bases from J; bases unmatched to any gene: 5. There are 15 residues in the CDR3. The CDR3 bases are TGTGCCAGCAGCTCGGGACTAGCGGGAGTGGGTGAGCAGTTCTTC. It codes for CASSSGLAGVGEQFF.